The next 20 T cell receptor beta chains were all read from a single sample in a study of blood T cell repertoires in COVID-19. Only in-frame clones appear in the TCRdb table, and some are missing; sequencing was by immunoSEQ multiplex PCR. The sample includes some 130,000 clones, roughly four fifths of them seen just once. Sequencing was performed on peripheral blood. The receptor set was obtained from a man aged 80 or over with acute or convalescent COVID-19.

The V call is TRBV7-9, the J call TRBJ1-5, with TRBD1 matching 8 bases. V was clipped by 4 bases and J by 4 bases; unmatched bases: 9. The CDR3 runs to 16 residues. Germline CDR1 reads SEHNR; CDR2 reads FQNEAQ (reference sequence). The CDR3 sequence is CASSYQGAGGNQPQHF. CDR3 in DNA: TGTGCCAGCAGCTATCAGGGGGCAGGGGGGAATCAGCCCCAGCATTTT.

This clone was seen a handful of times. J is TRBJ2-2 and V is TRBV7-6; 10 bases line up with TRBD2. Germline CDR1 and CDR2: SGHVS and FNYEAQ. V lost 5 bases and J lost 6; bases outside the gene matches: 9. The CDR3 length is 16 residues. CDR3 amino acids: CASSPRTSGNAGELFF. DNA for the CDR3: TGTGCCAGCAGCCCACGGACTAGCGGAAACGCCGGGGAGCTGTTTTTT.

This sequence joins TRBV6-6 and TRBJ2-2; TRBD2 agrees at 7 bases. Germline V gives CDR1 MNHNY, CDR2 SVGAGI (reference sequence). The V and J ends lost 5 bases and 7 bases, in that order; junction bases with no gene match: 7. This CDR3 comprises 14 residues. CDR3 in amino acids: CASSATSRGGELFF. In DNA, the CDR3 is TGTGCCAGCAGTGCGACTAGCCGTGGCGGGGAGCTGTTTTTT.

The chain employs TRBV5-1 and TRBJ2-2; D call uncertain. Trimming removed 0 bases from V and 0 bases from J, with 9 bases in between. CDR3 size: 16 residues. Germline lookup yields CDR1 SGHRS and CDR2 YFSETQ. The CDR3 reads CASSLEQATNTGELFF. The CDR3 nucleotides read TGCGCCAGCAGCTTGGAGCAGGCGACGAACACCGGGGAGCTGTTTTTT.

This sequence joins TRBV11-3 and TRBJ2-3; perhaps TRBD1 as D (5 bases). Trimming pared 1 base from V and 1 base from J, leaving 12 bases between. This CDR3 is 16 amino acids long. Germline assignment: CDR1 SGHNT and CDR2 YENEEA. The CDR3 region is CASSLGSARGTDTQYF. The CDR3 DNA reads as TGTGCCAGCAGCTTAGGGTCCGCCAGGGGCACAGATACGCAGTATTTT.

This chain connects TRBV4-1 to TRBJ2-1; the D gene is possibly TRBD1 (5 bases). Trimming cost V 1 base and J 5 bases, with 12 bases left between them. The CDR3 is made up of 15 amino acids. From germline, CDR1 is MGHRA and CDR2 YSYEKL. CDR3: CASSQVGASHNEQFF. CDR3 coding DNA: TGCGCCAGCAGCCAAGTAGGGGCGAGTCACAATGAGCAGTTCTTC.

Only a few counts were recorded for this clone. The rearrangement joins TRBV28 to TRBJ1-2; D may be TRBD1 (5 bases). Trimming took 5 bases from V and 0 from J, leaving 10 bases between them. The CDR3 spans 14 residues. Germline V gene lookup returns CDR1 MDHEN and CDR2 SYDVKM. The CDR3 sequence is CASSGQGSNYGYTF. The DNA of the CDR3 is TGTGCCAGCAGTGGGCAGGGATCTAACTATGGCTACACCTTC.

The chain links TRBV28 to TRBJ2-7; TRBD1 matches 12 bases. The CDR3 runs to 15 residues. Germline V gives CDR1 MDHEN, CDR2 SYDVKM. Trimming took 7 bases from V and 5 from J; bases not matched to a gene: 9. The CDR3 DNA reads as TGTGCCAGCATAACTTCCGGGACAGGGGGCGACGAGCAGTACTTC. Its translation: CASITSGTGGDEQYF.

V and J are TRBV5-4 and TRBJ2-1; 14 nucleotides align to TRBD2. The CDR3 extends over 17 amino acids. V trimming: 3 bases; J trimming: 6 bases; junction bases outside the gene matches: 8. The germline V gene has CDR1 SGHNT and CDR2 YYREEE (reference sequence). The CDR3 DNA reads TGTGCCAGCAGCTCCGGGACTAGCGGGGGTTCCGGCAATGAGCAGTTCTTC. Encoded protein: CASSSGTSGGSGNEQFF.

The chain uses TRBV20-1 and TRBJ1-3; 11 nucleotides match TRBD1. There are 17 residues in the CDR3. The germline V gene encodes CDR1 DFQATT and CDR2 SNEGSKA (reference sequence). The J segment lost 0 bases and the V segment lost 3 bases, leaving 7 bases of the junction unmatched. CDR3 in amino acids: CSASLRTGGYSGNTIYF. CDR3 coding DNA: TGCAGTGCTAGTCTACGGACAGGGGGCTACTCTGGAAACACCATATATTTT.

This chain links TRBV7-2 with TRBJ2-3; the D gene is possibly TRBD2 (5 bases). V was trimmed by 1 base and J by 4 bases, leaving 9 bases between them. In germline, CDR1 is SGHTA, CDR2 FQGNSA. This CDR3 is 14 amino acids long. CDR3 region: CASSLVLASDTQYF. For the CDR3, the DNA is TGTGCCAGCAGCTTAGTGTTAGCGTCAGATACGCAGTATTTT. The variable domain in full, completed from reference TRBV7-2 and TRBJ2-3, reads GAGVSQSPSNKVTEKGKDVELRCDPISGHTALYWYRQSLGQGLEFLIYFQGNSAPDKSGLPSDRFSAERTGGSVSTLTIQRTQQEDSAVYLCASSLVLASDTQYFGPGTRLTVL.

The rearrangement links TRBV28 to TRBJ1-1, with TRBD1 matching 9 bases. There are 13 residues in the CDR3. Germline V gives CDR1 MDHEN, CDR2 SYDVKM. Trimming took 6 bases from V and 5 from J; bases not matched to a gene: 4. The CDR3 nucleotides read TGTGCCAGCAGGGGACAGGGAGCTACTGAAGCTTTCTTT. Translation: CASRGQGATEAFF. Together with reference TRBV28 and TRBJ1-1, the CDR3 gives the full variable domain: DVKVTQSSRYLVKRTGEKVFLECVQDMDHENMFWYRQDPGLGLRLIYFSYDVKMKEKGDIPEGYSVSREKKERFSLILESASTNQTSMYLCASRGQGATEAFFGQGTRLTVV.

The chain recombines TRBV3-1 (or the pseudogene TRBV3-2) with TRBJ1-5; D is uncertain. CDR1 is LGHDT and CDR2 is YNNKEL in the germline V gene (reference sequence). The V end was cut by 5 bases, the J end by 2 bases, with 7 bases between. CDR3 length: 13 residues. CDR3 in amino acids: CASSAPGNQPQHF. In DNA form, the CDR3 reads TGTGCCAGCAGCGCCCCGGGCAATCAGCCCCAGCATTTT.

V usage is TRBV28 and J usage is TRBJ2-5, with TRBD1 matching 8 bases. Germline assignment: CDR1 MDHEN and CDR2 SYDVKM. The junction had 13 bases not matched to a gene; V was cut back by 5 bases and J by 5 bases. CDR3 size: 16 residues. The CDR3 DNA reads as TGTGCCAGCAGTCCCACTGCCGGGACAGGTAGGGAGACCCAGTACTTC. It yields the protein CASSPTAGTGRETQYF.

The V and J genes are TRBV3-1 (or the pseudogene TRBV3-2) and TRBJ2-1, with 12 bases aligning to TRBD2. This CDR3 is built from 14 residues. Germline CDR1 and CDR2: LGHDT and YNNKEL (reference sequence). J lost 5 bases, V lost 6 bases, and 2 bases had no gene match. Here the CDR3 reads CASRRTSGDNEQFF. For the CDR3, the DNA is TGTGCCAGCAGGCGGACTAGCGGGGACAATGAGCAGTTCTTC.

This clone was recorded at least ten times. The CDR3 protein is CASSQDSRDTAYEQYF. CDR3 nucleotide sequence: TGCGCCAGCAGCCAAGATTCCAGGGACACAGCCTACGAGCAGTACTTC. The rearrangement uses TRBV4-1 and TRBJ2-7; TRBD1 is a possible D gene (6 bases). Germline V gene lookup returns CDR1 MGHRA and CDR2 YSYEKL. The CDR3 is 16 residues long. The V end was cut by 0 bases, the J end by 2 bases, with 14 bases between.

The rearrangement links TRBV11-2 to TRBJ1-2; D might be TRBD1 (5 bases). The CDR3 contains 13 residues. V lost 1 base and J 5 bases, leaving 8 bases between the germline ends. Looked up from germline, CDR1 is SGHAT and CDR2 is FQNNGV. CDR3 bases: TGTGCCAGCAGCTTAGGACAGTCGTATGGCTACACCTTC. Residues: CASSLGQSYGYTF.

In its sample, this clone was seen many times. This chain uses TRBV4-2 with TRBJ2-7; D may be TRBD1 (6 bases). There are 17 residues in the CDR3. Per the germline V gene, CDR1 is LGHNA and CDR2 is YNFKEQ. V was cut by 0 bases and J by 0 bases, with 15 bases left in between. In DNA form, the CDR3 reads TGTGCCAGCAGCCAAGAGGGGGCCCAGGGGACCTCCTACGAGCAGTACTTC. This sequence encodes CASSQEGAQGTSYEQYF.

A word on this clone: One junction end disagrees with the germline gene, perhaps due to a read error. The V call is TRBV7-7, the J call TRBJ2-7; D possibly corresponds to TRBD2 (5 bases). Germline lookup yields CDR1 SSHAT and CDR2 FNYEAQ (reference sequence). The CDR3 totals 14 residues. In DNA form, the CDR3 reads TGTGCTAGCAGCCCCGGGGATGCTGCCTACGAGCAGTACTTC. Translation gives CASSPGDAAYEQYF.

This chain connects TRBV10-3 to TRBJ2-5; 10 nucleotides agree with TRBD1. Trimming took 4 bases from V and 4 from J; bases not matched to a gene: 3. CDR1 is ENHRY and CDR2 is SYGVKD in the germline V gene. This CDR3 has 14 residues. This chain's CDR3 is CAISGDRGVETQYF. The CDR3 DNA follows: TGTGCCATCAGTGGGGACAGGGGAGTAGAGACCCAGTACTTC.